This T cell receptor beta chain was obtained from a study of T-cell reconstitution after alpha-beta-depleted transplantation in children. Unique molecular identifiers tagged the TCRbeta library. TCRdb independently ran MiXCR on the PCR reads; one entry per CDR3 protein. This table holds 200,000 to 250,000 distinct CDR3 sequences, less than 9% found once. Overall study results and limits: Most T-cell counts and diversity one year after the transplant came from T cells that were newly produced.

Many counts were recorded for this clonotype. The antigen is unknown. The CDR3 consists of 16 residues. The germline V gene has CDR1 LGHDT and CDR2 YNNKEL (reference sequence). The ends lost 2 bases at V and 10 bases at J; junction bases unmatched: 8. This receptor was obtained from a male patient between 10 and 17 years old who had a stem cell transplant for acute lymphoblastic leukemia, so the T cells may come from the graft donor. The sample in question was PBMCs, mostly from graft donor cells, obtained 180 days after TCRalphabeta/CD19-depleted stem cell transplant. The gene calls are TRBV3-1 and TRBJ2-1; TRBD2 agrees at 13 bases. CDR3 DNA: TGTGCCAGCAGCCAACCCAGGACTAGCGGGAGCGGGGAGCAGTTCTTC. Protein sequence: CASSQPRTSGSGEQFF.